This T cell receptor (beta chain) was identified in a study of cytomegalovirus exposure and HLA in healthy donors. Study results and limitations: In vitro testing confirmed three CMV-associated chains as specific for CMV antigens. It was taken for granted in presence/absence analyses that sequencing depth across donors was roughly uniform.

The CDR3 runs to 16 residues. Germline lookup yields CDR1 SGHTS and CDR2 YDEGEE. Trimming shortened V by 4 bases and J by 0 bases, and 14 bases separated the two germline ends. As concerns this clone: Its antigen is not identified.

PCR used 60 Vbeta primers and 13 Jbeta primers. TCRdb's table, derived via immunoSEQ multiplex PCR, lists solely in-frame clones and lacks some. The table has 150,000 to 200,000 clones, about 75% seen once. The origin of this receptor is a woman in her forties or fifties in good health and CMV-seropositive. The material sequenced was PBMCs. The chain uses TRBV5-8 and TRBJ1-5; tentatively, D is TRBD1 (6 bases). The DNA of the CDR3 is TGTGCCAGCAGCCCCTCGGACAGAAATAGCAATCAGCCCCAGCATTTT. This sequence encodes CASSPSDRNSNQPQHF.